The 5 T cell receptor beta chains listed next were all sequenced from one sample in a study of tumor-infiltrating T cells and Merkel cell polyomavirus. Study context: CD8+ T cells recognized the Merkel cell polyomavirus KLL epitope.

Immunohistochemistry showed robust Merkel cell polyomavirus Large T antigen staining in every patient's tumor. Measured with immunoSEQ multiplex PCR; TCRdb has only the in-frame clones, and not every one. Of about 3,000 clones listed, 70% to 90% are singletons. Input material: tumor tissue. These receptors were taken from a man between 50 and 59 years old with Merkel cell carcinoma.

This clone was seen just once. This rearrangement joins TRBV6-6 to TRBJ2-1, with TRBD1 identical over 8 bases. CDR3 length: 15 residues. The J segment lost 5 bases and the V segment lost 2 bases, leaving 5 bases of the junction unmatched. Germline V gene lookup returns CDR1 MNHNY and CDR2 SVGAGI (reference sequence). CDR3 loop: CASSYVTGANNEQFF. CDR3 coding DNA: TGTGCCAGCAGTTACGTGACAGGGGCGAACAATGAGCAGTTCTTC.

The V gene is TRBV7-9, the J gene TRBJ2-3; the match to TRBD2 covers 10 bases. The length of the CDR3 is 16 residues. Germline V gives CDR1 SEHNR, CDR2 FQNEAQ (reference sequence). The J segment lost 0 bases and the V segment lost 5 bases, leaving 5 bases of the junction unmatched. This CDR3 reads CASSPDSGGSTDTQYF. The CDR3 DNA sequence: TGTGCCAGCAGCCCGGATAGCGGGGGGAGCACAGATACGCAGTATTTT.

This clone was counted a few times. The rearrangement links TRBV6-5 to TRBJ1-5, with D unresolved. Germline V gives CDR1 MNHEY, CDR2 SVGAGI. V dropped 2 bases and J dropped 3 bases, with 11 bases sitting between them. The CDR3 has 15 amino acids. The DNA for the CDR3 is TGTGCCAGCAGTTACGATCAGGCATACAATCAGCCCCAGCATTTT. Translating it yields CASSYDQAYNQPQHF.

This clone was counted a few times. The rearrangement joins TRBV2 to TRBJ1-1, with D possibly TRBD1 on 6 matching bases. V was shortened by 11 bases and J by 1 base, with 14 bases between the two germline ends. CDR1 is SNHLY, CDR2 FYNNEI, per germline. The CDR3 is made up of 13 amino acids. CDR3 in amino acids: CAGQRQENTEAFF. The CDR3 coding sequence is TGTGCCGGTCAGAGACAGGAGAACACTGAAGCTTTCTTT.

This clone occurred a few times. CDR3: CASSPQHGTDYGYTF. The CDR3 coding sequence is TGTGCCAGCAGCCCGCAACACGGGACAGACTATGGCTACACCTTC. The chain uses TRBV7-2 and TRBJ1-2, with 7 bases that match TRBD1. Per germline, CDR1 SGHTA and CDR2 FQGNSA. The V gene end was trimmed by 5 bases and the J gene end by 3 bases; junction bases not matched to a gene: 9. The CDR3 is made up of 15 amino acids.